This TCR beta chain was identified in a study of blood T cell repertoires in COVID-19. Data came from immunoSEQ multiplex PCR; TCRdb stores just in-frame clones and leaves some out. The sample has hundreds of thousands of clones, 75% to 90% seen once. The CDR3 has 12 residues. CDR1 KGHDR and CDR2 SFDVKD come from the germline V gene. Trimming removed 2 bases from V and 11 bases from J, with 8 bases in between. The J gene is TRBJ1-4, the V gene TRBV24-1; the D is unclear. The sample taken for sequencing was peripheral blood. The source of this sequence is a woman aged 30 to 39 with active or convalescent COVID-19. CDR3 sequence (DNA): TGTGCCACCAGTGATTCCACCGGGAAACTGTTTTTT. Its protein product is CATSDSTGKLFF.